The T cell receptor beta chain described here comes from a study of T cells in Graves' hyperthyroidism and ophthalmopathy. Study-wide results and caveats: Within blood appeared most thyroid clonotypes that had expanded above 0.001.

This clonotype was counted many times. Its antigen is unidentified. The TCR beta CDR3 regions underwent amplification using RNA transcripts as the source. Carried out on the TCR CDR3, a first-round RT-PCR used the HTBI primer set. TCRdb processed the multiplex PCR reads anew with MiXCR; each CDR3 protein has one entry. The data contain some 600,000 distinct CDR3 sequences, approximately 14% of them singletons. Exclusion of patients followed from uncontrolled infection, other autoimmune disease, pregnancy or lactation. The TCR comes from a woman aged 30 to 39 with Graves' hyperthyroidism that later progressed to Graves' ophthalmopathy. The sequenced sample consisted of blood.

The CDR3 DNA reads as TGTGCCAGCAGTGAACATGAAGCTTTGAGAAATGAGCAGTTCTTC. It yields the protein CASSEHEALRNEQFF. This chain uses TRBV25-1 with TRBJ2-1; D gene unclear. Trimming left V 2 bases short and J 7 bases short, with 15 bases between. The germline V gene has CDR1 MGHDK and CDR2 SYGVNS. The CDR3 has 15 residues.